The rows below give T cell receptor beta chains drawn from one sample of a study of blood T cell repertoires in COVID-19. Sequencing used immunoSEQ multiplex PCR; TCRdb keeps in-frame clones, though not all of them. The data show about 140,000 clones, with about 85% seen just once and 2.5% held by the top ten. The sample was peripheral blood. The receptor source for this set is a human donor with COVID-19, enrolled during active disease. The donor label of this sample is uncertain. Each CDR3 is given with its conserved first and last residue. A D gene is named only where the DNA matches it firmly. Clone size is stated in some rows and not others, as once, few, many or a class when expanded.

- TRBD1 TRBJ1-2 TRBV30 TGTGCCTGGAGCCGCGGGACAGGGAGGATCTATGGCTACACCTTC CAWSRGTGRIYGYTF
- - TRBJ1-5 TRBV5-1 TGCGCCAGCAGCCCGGAAGGGGAGGGGAATCAGCCCCAGCATTTT CASSPEGEGNQPQHF
- TRBD1 TRBJ1-4 TRBV5-1 TGCGCCAGCAGCGATTACAGGGGCGGCGAAAAACTGTTTTTT CASSDYRGGEKLFF
- TRBD2 TRBJ2-1 TRBV6-5 TGTGCCAGCAGTATTAGCGGGGGGGAACTCCATGAGCAGTTCTTC CASSISGGELHEQFF
- - TRBJ1-3 TRBV11-3 TGTGCCAGCAGCCAGTTTCAGGGACTGGGAAACACCATATATTTT CASSQFQGLGNTIYF
few - TRBJ1-2 TRBV14 TGTGCCAGCGCGGGGCGTCCAGGCTATGGCTACACCTTC CASAGRPGYGYTF
once TRBD1 TRBJ1-5 TRBV27 TGTGCCAGCAGTATTACAGGGGGCTATCAGCCCCAGCATTTT CASSITGGYQPQHF
- - TRBJ2-7 TRBV28 TGTGCCAGCAGTAGGGGTTTGGGGTTGGTCTACGAGCAGTACTTC CASSRGLGLVYEQYF
- - TRBJ1-5 TRBV2 TGTGCCAGCAGTGATTCCGGGGGGAGACAGCCCCAGCATTTT CASSDSGGRQPQHF
- - TRBJ2-5 TRBV5-6 TGTGCCAGCAGCTTGGAGGGGGTTGGCCAAGAGACCCAGTACTTC CASSLEGVGQETQYF
- - TRBJ1-1 TRBV5-1 TGCGCCAGCAGCTTGGAAAGGACTGGGGACACTGAAGCTTTCTTT CASSLERTGDTEAFF
- TRBD1 TRBJ2-1 TRBV7-9 TGTGCCAGCAGCCCACTGCCGGGACAGGGGTACAATGAGCAGTTCTTC CASSPLPGQGYNEQFF
- TRBD2 TRBJ2-2 TRBV5-4 TGTGCCAGCAGCTTAAAGACTAGCGGGGGGCTGTTTTTT CASSLKTSGGLFF
- TRBD1 TRBJ1-2 TRBV11-2 TGTGCCAGCAGCTTAGACAGGGGGCAATTCTATGGCTACACCTTC CASSLDRGQFYGYTF
- TRBD1 TRBJ2-3 TRBV12-3/TRBV12-4 TGTGCCAGCAGCCCGGACAGGCAGGGTACGCAGTATTTT CASSPDRQGTQYF
- - TRBJ2-7 TRBV11-2 TGTGCCAGCAGCTTGAGGACTCCACCCTACGAGCAGTACTTC CASSLRTPPYEQYF
- TRBD1 TRBJ2-7 TRBV7-2 TGTGCCAGCAGCATCACAGGGGCAAGCTACGAGCAGTACTTC CASSITGASYEQYF
- - TRBJ2-1 TRBV19 TGTGCCAGTAGTGTAGCACACCACAATGAGCAGTTCTTC CASSVAHHNEQFF
- - TRBJ1-1 TRBV4-1 TGCGCCAGCAGCCAAGATGGGGCCGACACTGAAGCTTTCTTT CASSQDGADTEAFF
- TRBD1 TRBJ2-7 TRBV18 TGTGCCAGCTCACCACCGCTGGGACAGGGGATCATGGGCGAGCAGTACTTC CASSPPLGQGIMGEQYF
once - TRBJ1-5 TRBV19 TGTGCCAGTAGTATGGGCAGGGTCAATCAGCCCCAGCATTTT CASSMGRVNQPQHF
- - TRBJ2-1 TRBV9 TGTGCCAGCAGCGTATGGGGTAGCGGCTACAATGAGCAGTTCTTC CASSVWGSGYNEQFF
- TRBD2 TRBJ2-7 TRBV6-5 TGTGCCAGCAGTTACTCGTTCATAGCGGGGCTCTACGAGCAGTACTTC CASSYSFIAGLYEQYF
- TRBD1 TRBJ1-4 TRBV5-1 TGCGCCAGCAGCTTGGCCCTGGGACAGAATGAAAAACTGTTTTTT CASSLALGQNEKLFF